This paragraph covers one T cell receptor (beta chain) sequence. Some clones are missing from TCRdb's copy, which holds only in-frame ones; the method was immunoSEQ multiplex PCR. The table records tens of thousands of clones, just under 95% of them present only once. Trimming removed 6 bases at V and 4 bases at J, with 13 bases between. The CDR3 runs 13 residues. CDR1 is MDHEN and CDR2 is SYDVKM in the germline V gene. The data are from a study of T cell changes during pregnancy in multiple sclerosis. Material: CD4+ T cells from peripheral blood mononuclear cells, obtained in the third trimester of pregnancy. This chain connects TRBV28 to TRBJ2-7, with D perhaps matching TRBD1 (6 bases). This receptor was obtained from a female donor with multiple sclerosis, enrolled in a pregnancy study. Written as DNA, the CDR3 is TGTGCCAGCAGCCCGGCAGGGGTTTACGAGCAGTACTTC. Translation: CASSPAGVYEQYF.